This T cell receptor (beta chain) was found in a study of blood T cells in healthy people across ages. Study-level points and caveats: The study found TCR beta diversity correlated strongly with naive T cell percentage. Older individuals had lower TCR beta diversity per million T cells (the decline was roughly linear).

This clonotype was counted a few times. Its antigen is not identified. Combining a sample-barcoded 5' primer with a J-beta primer mix, a second PCR ran for about 6 to 12 cycles. Every sample gave at least 2.5 million paired-end reads containing CDR3. TCRdb reprocessed the 5' RACE reads via MiXCR and lists one record per CDR3 protein. The data show hundreds of thousands of distinct CDR3 sequences, around 45% seen once. V lost 4 bases and J lost 5, with 10 bases in between. CDR3 length: 13 amino acids. Germline CDR1 is SGHRS and CDR2 is YFSETQ. V and J are TRBV5-1 and TRBJ2-1, with D uncertain. The sequenced sample was blood. The receptor's source is a man aged 55 to 70 in good health. This CDR3 reads CASSINSNNEQFF. CDR3 sequence (DNA): TGCGCCAGCAGCATCAACAGTAACAATGAGCAGTTCTTC. Full variable domain (rest looked up from reference TRBV5-1 and TRBJ2-1): KAGVTQTPRYLIKTRGQQVTLSCSPISGHRSVSWYQQTPGQGLQFLFEYFSETQRNKGNFPGRFSGRQFSNSRSEMNVSTLELGDSALYLCASSINSNNEQFFGPGTRLTVL.